This T cell receptor (beta chain) was profiled in a study of blood T cells in healthy people across ages (dated by TCRdb to between 2015 and 2016). About the study as a whole: In model experiments, template switching captured roughly one uniquely barcoded TCR beta cDNA molecule for every two T cells. Four age groups were formed from the donors: young (average approximately 15 years), middle-aged (around 39), aged (roughly 59) and long-lived (roughly 88). Using the same blood draw, the study looked at two additional independent replicas of 1 million unique cDNA reads for two donors, one aged 18 to 30 and the other aged 80 or older. The study measured age-related changes in TCR beta repertoire diversity using deep sequencing normalized with unique cDNA molecular identifiers. To avoid experimental bias, donors of different ages were spread randomly across the sequencing lanes.

To prepare the library, 5' RACE was applied. Sequencing took place on an Illumina HiSeq 2500. A second PCR of about 7 to 12 cycles was performed with a sample-barcoded 5' primer and a J-beta primer mix. A template-switch 5' adaptor carrying 12 random nucleotides introduced a unique molecular identifier onto each TCR beta cDNA molecule. Each sample yielded at least 2.5 million CDR3-containing paired-end reads. First-strand cDNA was synthesized from all RNA with the Mint cDNA synthesis kit, primed by a TRBC-specific oligonucleotide. All cDNA was treated with uracil-DNA glycosylase and then went through a first 18-cycle PCR with the universal primers M1SS and BC2_uni_R. Per the source publication's procedure: For normalization, 1 million high-quality reads, each with a distinct molecular identifier, were randomly selected from each sample. Reads with shared molecular identifiers were discarded instead of being binned into consensus sequences. CDR3 identification, clonotype clustering and error correction used MiTCR with a Q25 quality threshold and the strictest error-elimination algorithm. A nonparametric unseen species model with Euler transformation was used to estimate lower-bound total TCR beta diversity. TCRdb ran its own pipeline on the public reads, namely fastp trimming at Q25 and MiXCR clone calling, and kept in-frame beta chains. Every distinct CDR3 protein forms one entry, paired with its most common genes and DNA. The V and J calls follow TCRdb's processing rather than the paper's. The sample data list hundreds of thousands of distinct CDR3 sequences, and about 34% of these were observed just once. The ten largest account for over 10% of the sample.

Findings and caveats that apply to the study as a whole: As age increased, observed TCR beta diversity per million T cells dropped in a roughly linear way, and a significant reduction was already evident by age about 36. The CMV infection status of donors was not known, potentially confounding age-related changes in expanded clonotypes. Observed TCR beta diversity correlated strongly with the percentage of naive T cells measured by flow cytometry. Compared with the aged group, more naive CD4+ T cells, fewer expanded clones and increased TCR diversity were shown by the long-lived group, suggesting age selection. Bulk unsorted PBMC profiling prevented conclusive comparison of naive and antigen-experienced compartments. Total diversity estimates from one million sequenced T cells were considered lower bounds and underestimates.

As to this clonotype: It lacks a known antigen. No clone much larger than this one lies a single base away; base qualities are absent.

The donors were roughly 38 Caucasian individuals from Russia, aged 6 to 90 years, who were systemically healthy. Each donor gave approximately 9.3 milliliters of peripheral blood, collected into EDTA-treated Vacutainer tubes. Ficoll-Paque density-gradient centrifugation was used to isolate PBMCs, with at least 6.5 million per sample. Total RNA was extracted from PBMCs with Trizol reagent, with at least 5 micrograms obtained per sample. For every donor, flow cytometry on a PBMC aliquot measured the percentage of naive CD45RAhigh/CD27high T cells. In the germline V gene (reference sequence), CDR1 corresponds to GTSNPN and CDR2 to SVGIG. V is clipped by 3 bases and J by 7 bases, and the sequence between their germline boundaries is 12 bases long. Spanning cysteine to phenylalanine, the CDR3 consists of 13 amino acids. Only the CDR3 DNA is retained, 39 bases long and in frame from the first base.

The sample comprised blood. The chain employs TRBV30 and TRBJ1-4; a tentative D match to TRBD1 spans 6 bases. The source is a young man in good health. The CDR3 loop reads CAWSNRGPEKLFF. The DNA is as follows: TGTGCCTGGAGCAACCGGGGGCCTGAAAAACTGTTTTTT.